This T cell receptor beta chain was identified in a study of beta chain features in type 1 diabetes. Findings of the study overall: Fewer junction insertions and more nucleotide deletions appeared in type 1 diabetes patients. It was among patients, rather than healthy donors, that naive, central memory and Treg TCRB repertoires appeared more similar.

A word on this clone: What it recognizes is unknown.

Germline V gives CDR1 GTSNPN, CDR2 SVGIG (reference sequence). The CDR3 covers 16 residues. V lost 2 bases and J 3 bases, leaving 19 bases between the germline ends. Expressed TCRB transcripts were sequenced, since all the RNA that had been isolated was reverse transcribed. Using immunoSEQ multiplex PCR, the repertoire was profiled, and TCRdb retains in-frame clones only, with some absent. The data contain around 450,000 clones, 9.5% to 12% of them singletons. Averaging roughly 100 mL, one heparinised blood draw was given by each donor. The clonotype originates from a woman aged 18-29 years in good health. This chain links TRBV30 with TRBJ1-2; D is possibly TRBD1 (6 bases). Sequences were obtained from naive CD4+ T cells from blood. The CDR3 DNA follows: TGTGCCTGGAGTCCCATCGGACAGACTCAACACTATGGCTACACCTTC. It translates to CAWSPIGQTQHYGYTF.